This T cell receptor beta chain was sequenced for a study of response to subunit inactivated influenza vaccine (dated by TCRdb to 2017 to 2018). In the study overall: The study used deep quantitative T cell receptor repertoire profiling to track responses to a trivalent subunit inactivated influenza vaccine.

The CDR3 sequence holds 12 residues, the cysteine and phenylalanine included. This entry keeps only the CDR3 DNA: 36 bases, framed from base 1. V is shortened by 5 bases, J by 4 bases, and the region joining them spans 7 bases. As encoded in the germline V gene (reference sequence), CDR1 is LNHDA while CDR2 is SQIVND. The library was built by means of RT-PCR. The sample was run on an Illumina HiSeq 2500. TCRdb applied fastp at Q25 and MiXCR to the public reads, then kept only in-frame beta chains. Each record represents a unique CDR3 protein, reported with the most common genes and DNA among its rows. The sample table lists about 610,000 distinct CDR3 sequences, about 15% of them with a count of one. Of the sample, over 8.5% falls within the top ten clones. There are a few counts of this clonotype. Its cognate antigen has yet to be identified. Within one base of it there is no much larger clone, and no base qualities were kept.

Summary of the overall study and its limitations: It was suggested by the authors that each seasonal influenza vaccination may recruit only a limited number of new T cells.

The sequence derives from a man between 45 and 60 years old who received an inactivated influenza vaccine. Donor details come from another sample of the same person, matched by shared clones. Material: PBMCs from blood, obtained 11 to 12 days after vaccination. The chain is made from TRBV19 and TRBJ2-3; the D segment cannot be called with confidence. The bases are TGTGCCAGTAGTGCTCTCTCAGATACGCAGTATTTT. This gives the protein CASSALSDTQYF.